This TCR beta chain was documented in a study of blood T cell repertoires in COVID-19. TCRdb keeps only in-frame clones here, not all; method: immunoSEQ multiplex PCR. The data hold 150,000 to 200,000 clones, with 76% observed a single time. V lost 0 bases and J 6 bases, leaving 3 bases between the germline ends. Germline CDR1 SGDLS, CDR2 YYNGEE. The CDR3 length is 11 residues. Participants were aged about 18 to 100 years from about two dozen US areas. Cohorts were assigned according to the clinical history that participants reported. J is TRBJ1-2 and V is TRBV9; D gene unclear. This sequence was found in a woman aged 50 to 60 with acute COVID-19. Sequencing was carried out using PBMCs or T cells enriched from blood (not recorded which). CDR3: CASSVVDGYTF. In DNA, the CDR3 is TGTGCCAGCAGCGTAGTAGATGGCTACACCTTC.